This TCR beta chain was sequenced in a study of blood T cell repertoires in COVID-19. V trimming: 6 bases; J trimming: 12 bases; junction bases outside the gene matches: 13. There are 15 residues in the CDR3. The V gene's germline CDR1 is MDHEN and CDR2 SYDVKM. Assay: immunoSEQ multiplex PCR; the TCRdb copy retains only in-frame clones and omits some. The data show 110,000 to 150,000 clones, about 87% seen once. This clone was found a few times. The sequenced material came from PBMCs or T cells enriched from blood (not recorded which). The receptor was derived from a man aged 55 to 70 who had recovered from COVID-19. The gene calls are TRBV28 and TRBJ1-6; TRBD1 matches 8 bases. CDR3 protein: CASRHTETRGQPLHF. DNA for the CDR3: TGTGCCAGCAGACACACCGAAACCAGGGGGCAACCCCTCCACTTT.